The entry that follows covers one TCR beta chain sequence. In the study's own analysis: Amplified reference gene primers provided the basis for estimating nucleated cell counts. Only in-frame clones appear in the TCRdb table, and some are missing; sequencing was by immunoSEQ multiplex PCR. V and J calls and clone size are those listed in that table; D and trimming were worked out from the DNA. In the table there are 120,000 to 150,000 clones, around 90% of which are singletons. This CDR3 is built from 17 residues. V lost 2 bases to trimming and J lost 1 base, with 16 bases between them. The germline CDR1 and CDR2 sequences are MGHRA and YSYEKL. These data belong to a study of blood T cell repertoires in COVID-19. Study at large: Material from acute and convalescent COVID-19 was sourced from the United States, Italy and Spain. Sources were T cells, B-cell-depleted T cells, or PBMCs; the material itself was cDNA or gDNA.

The material sequenced was peripheral blood. The V gene is TRBV4-1, the J gene TRBJ2-3; D may be TRBD1 (6 bases). This TCR was recovered from a human donor in a cohort sampled during active COVID-19. The CDR3 reads CASSQPALYRGTDTQYF. The CDR3 coding sequence is TGCGCCAGCAGCCAACCCGCGCTATACAGGGGCACAGATACGCAGTATTTT.